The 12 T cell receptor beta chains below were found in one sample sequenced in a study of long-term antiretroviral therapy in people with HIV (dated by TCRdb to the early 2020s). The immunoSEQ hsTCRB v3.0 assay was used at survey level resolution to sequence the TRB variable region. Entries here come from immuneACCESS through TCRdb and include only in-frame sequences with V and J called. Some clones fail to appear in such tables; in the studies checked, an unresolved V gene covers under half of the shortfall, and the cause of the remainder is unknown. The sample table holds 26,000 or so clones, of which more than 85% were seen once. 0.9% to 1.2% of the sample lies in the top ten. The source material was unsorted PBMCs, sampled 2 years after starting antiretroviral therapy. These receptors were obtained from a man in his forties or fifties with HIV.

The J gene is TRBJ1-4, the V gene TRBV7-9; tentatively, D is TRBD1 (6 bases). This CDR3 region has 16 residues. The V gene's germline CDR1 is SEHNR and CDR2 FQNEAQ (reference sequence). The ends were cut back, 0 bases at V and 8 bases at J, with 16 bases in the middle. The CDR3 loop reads CASSLARGRGWEKLFF. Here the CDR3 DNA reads TGTGCCAGCAGCTTAGCCAGGGGAAGAGGTTGGGAAAAACTGTTTTTT.

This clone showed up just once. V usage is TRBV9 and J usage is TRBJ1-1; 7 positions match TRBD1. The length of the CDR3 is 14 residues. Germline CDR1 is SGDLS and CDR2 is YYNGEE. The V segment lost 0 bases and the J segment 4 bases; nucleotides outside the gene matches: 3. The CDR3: CASSVGQGSTEAFF. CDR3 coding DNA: TGTGCCAGCAGCGTAGGACAGGGAAGCACTGAAGCTTTCTTT.

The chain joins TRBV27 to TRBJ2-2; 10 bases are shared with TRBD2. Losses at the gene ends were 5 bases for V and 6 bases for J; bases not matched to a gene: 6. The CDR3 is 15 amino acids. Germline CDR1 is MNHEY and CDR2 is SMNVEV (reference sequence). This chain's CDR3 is CASSISGRASGELFF. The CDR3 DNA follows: TGTGCCAGCAGTATCAGCGGGAGGGCTTCCGGGGAGCTGTTTTTT.

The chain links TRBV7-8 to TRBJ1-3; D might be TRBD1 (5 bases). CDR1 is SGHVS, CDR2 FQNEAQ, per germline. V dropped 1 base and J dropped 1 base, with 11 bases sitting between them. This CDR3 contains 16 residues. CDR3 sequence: CASSLDQGWSGNTIYF. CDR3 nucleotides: TGTGCCAGCAGCTTAGATCAGGGTTGGTCTGGAAACACCATATATTTT.

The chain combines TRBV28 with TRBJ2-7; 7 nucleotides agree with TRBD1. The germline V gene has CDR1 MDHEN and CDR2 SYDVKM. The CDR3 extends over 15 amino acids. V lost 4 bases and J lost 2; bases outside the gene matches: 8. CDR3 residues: CASSSRDRITYEQYF. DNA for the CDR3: TGTGCCAGCAGTTCCCGGGACAGAATAACCTACGAGCAGTACTTC.

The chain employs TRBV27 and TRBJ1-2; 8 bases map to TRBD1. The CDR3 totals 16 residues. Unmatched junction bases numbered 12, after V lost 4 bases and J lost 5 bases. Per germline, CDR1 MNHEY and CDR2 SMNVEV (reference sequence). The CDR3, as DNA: TGTGCCAGCAGTTCTTTAACCAGGACAGGGTGGTATGGCTACACCTTC. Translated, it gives CASSSLTRTGWYGYTF.

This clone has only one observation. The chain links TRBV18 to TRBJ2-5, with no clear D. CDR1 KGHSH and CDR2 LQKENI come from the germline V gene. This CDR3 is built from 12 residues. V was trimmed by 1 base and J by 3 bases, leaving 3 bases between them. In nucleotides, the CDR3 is TGTGCCAGCTCACCACAGGAAGAGACCCAGTACTTC. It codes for CASSPQEETQYF.

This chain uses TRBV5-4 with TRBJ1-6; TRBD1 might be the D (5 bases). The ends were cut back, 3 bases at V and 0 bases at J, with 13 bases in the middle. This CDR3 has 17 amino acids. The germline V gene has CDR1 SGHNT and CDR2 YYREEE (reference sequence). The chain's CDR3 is CASSSGRGTSYNSPLHF. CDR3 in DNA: TGTGCCAGCAGCTCAGGGCGGGGAACCTCCTATAATTCACCCCTCCACTTT.

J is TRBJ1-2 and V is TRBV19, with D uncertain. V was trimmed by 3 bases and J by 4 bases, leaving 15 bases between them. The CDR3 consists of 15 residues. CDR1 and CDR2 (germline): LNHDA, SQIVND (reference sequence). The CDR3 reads CASSIGAPVGYGYTF. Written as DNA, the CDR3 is TGTGCCAGTAGTATCGGCGCACCTGTGGGCTATGGCTACACCTTC.

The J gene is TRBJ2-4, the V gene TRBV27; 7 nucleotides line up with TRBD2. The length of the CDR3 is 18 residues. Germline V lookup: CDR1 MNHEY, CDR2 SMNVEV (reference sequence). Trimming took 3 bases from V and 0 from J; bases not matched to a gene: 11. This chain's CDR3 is CASSLSLADFIAKNIQYF. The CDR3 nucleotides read TGTGCCAGCAGTTTGTCCCTAGCGGACTTTATAGCCAAAAACATTCAGTACTTC.

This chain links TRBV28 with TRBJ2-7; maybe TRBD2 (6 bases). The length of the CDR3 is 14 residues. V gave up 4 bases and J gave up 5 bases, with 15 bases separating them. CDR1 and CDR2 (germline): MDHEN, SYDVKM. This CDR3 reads CASSSPGVDHEQYF. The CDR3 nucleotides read TGTGCCAGCAGTTCCCCGGGGGTCGACCACGAGCAGTACTTC. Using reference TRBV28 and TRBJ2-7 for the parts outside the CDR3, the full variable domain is DVKVTQSSRYLVKRTGEKVFLECVQDMDHENMFWYRQDPGLGLRLIYFSYDVKMKEKGDIPEGYSVSREKKERFSLILESASTNQTSMYLCASSSPGVDHEQYFGPGTRLTVT.

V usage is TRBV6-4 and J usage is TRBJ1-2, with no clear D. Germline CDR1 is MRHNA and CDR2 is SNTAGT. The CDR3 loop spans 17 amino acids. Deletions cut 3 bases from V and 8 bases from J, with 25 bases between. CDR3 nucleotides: TGTGCCAGCAGTGATTCGCCGGTATGGCGAGGCACTGGCGGCTACACCTTC. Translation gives CASSDSPVWRGTGGYTF.